This T cell receptor beta chain was retrieved from a study of Ad26.COV2.S vaccination and SARS-CoV-2 variants. Using immunoSEQ multiplex PCR, the repertoire was profiled, and TCRdb retains in-frame clones only, with some absent. The sample lists about 320,000 clones; almost 90% were seen once. Treatment defined: 15 to 20 received Ad26.COV2.S at low or high dose, single or two shots; about five received placebo; per-sample allocation not given. Specimens were obtained on day 63 following the first vaccine or placebo injection. The sample in question was peripheral blood, obtained in a trial of Ad26.COV2.S vaccine versus placebo. The sequence was collected from a person aged 18 to 59 who received the Ad26.COV2.S COVID-19 vaccine or a placebo.

The CDR3 here is CASSLFGTGPISGANVLTF. The CDR3 DNA follows: TGCGCCAGCAGCTTGTTTGGGACAGGCCCTATCTCTGGGGCCAACGTCCTGACTTTC. V gene TRBV5-1 combines with J gene TRBJ2-6; 8 bases are shared with TRBD1. This CDR3 spans 19 amino acids. Germline CDR1 reads SGHRS; CDR2 reads YFSETQ. V gave up 1 base and J gave up 0 bases; unmatched junction bases: 9.